The subject of this entry is one T cell receptor (beta chain). Its cognate antigen is unknown. These data belong to a study of shared clonotypes between healthy human individuals. Study-wide results and caveats: A generally larger estimated richness was seen in naive subsets than in memory subsets.

Trimming shortened V by 5 bases and J by 1 base, and 12 bases separated the two germline ends. CDR3 size: 14 residues. Germline V gene data show CDR1 as SGHDT and CDR2 as YYEEEE. Generated by immunoSEQ multiplex PCR, the TCRdb table keeps only in-frame clones and is missing some. Found here are a few million clones, over 85% of them singletons; the top ten hold about 0.39%. The material sequenced was naive CD4+ T cells from PBMCs. Noted subset: CD45RA+ positively selected. The sequence came from a man younger than 35 in good health. Some clones in this sample may be carry-over from other donors' samples. The J gene is TRBJ1-1, the V gene TRBV5-6, with D perhaps matching TRBD1 (6 bases). CDR3 loop: CASSIPGANTEAFF. CDR3 nucleotide sequence: TGTGCCAGCAGTATACCAGGGGCGAACACTGAAGCTTTCTTT.